This T cell receptor beta chain was documented in a study of blood T cells in healthy people across ages. This clonotype was found a few times. Looked up from germline, CDR1 is DFQATT and CDR2 is SNEGSKA (reference sequence). CDR3 length: 13 residues. J was trimmed by 8 bases and V by 5 bases; bases with no gene match: 8. A second PCR, run for roughly 7 to 12 cycles, used a sample-barcoded 5' primer plus a J-beta primer mix. One entry per CDR3 protein, called by TCRdb with MiXCR from the 5' RACE reads. Of fewer than 800,000 distinct CDR3 sequences listed, around 21% are singletons. Sequenced: blood. The chain couples TRBV20-1 to TRBJ1-4, with TRBD1 matching over 7 bases. This clonotype was sampled from a man aged 65 to 85 in good health. The CDR3 coding sequence is TGCAGTGCTCCCGGGACAGTTGGGGAAAAACTGTTTTTT. Amino acids: CSAPGTVGEKLFF.